This TCR beta chain comes out of a study of yellow fever vaccine responses in identical twins. As for this clonotype: Its antigen is still unknown.

V lost 1 base and J 6 bases, leaving 12 bases between the germline ends. Germline CDR1 MGHRA, CDR2 YSYEKL. This CDR3 has 14 residues. Study results and limitations: Twins reportedly appeared to share part of their vaccine T cell response while keeping part individual.

TCRdb fed the RT-PCR reads into MiXCR, producing one record per CDR3 protein. Altogether about 19,000 distinct CDR3 sequences are present, just over 60% being singletons, with the ten largest covering 7.7%. This specimen consisted of T cells from blood (PBMCs), unsorted or a sorted subset (not recorded which), obtained before or after yellow fever vaccination (not recorded which). The chain employs TRBV4-1 and TRBJ1-1; a possible D gene is TRBD1 (5 bases). The receptor's source is a woman under 30 who received the yellow fever vaccine. CDR3 protein: CASSQVNRLAEAFF. CDR3 coding DNA: TGCGCCAGCAGCCAAGTTAACAGGTTGGCTGAAGCTTTCTTT.